One and the same sample provided the 12 T cell receptor beta chains below, sequenced in a study of cytomegalovirus exposure and HLA in healthy donors. Researchers ran the PCR with 60 Vbeta and 13 Jbeta primers. Clones were sequenced by immunoSEQ multiplex PCR, and TCRdb holds only the in-frame ones, with some missing. Recorded for this sample: some 150,000 clones. Sequencing input: PBMCs. These receptors originate from a woman between 18 and 30 years old in good health and CMV-seronegative.

The DNA of the CDR3 is TGTGCCAGCAGACGAGGAACGACCCGCGGGGCACCACATGAGCAGTTCTTC. It yields the protein CASRRGTTRGAPHEQFF. This rearrangement joins TRBV5-4 to TRBJ2-1; a possible D gene is TRBD2 (6 bases). The V and J ends lost 5 bases and 8 bases respectively, with 26 bases between them. CDR3 length: 17 amino acids. Germline CDR1 is SGHNT and CDR2 is YYREEE (reference sequence).

The rearrangement joins TRBV5-6 to TRBJ1-2; 8 bases fit TRBD1. V shed 8 bases and J 7 bases; nucleotides not matched to a gene: 10. This CDR3 spans 13 amino acids. Germline V lookup: CDR1 SGHDT, CDR2 YYEEEE. The CDR3 region is CASCGTGIFGYTF. The CDR3 DNA is TGTGCCAGTTGCGGGACAGGAATTTTTGGCTACACCTTC.

This rearrangement joins TRBV13 to TRBJ2-7; 10 positions agree with TRBD1. Unmatched junction bases numbered 4, after V lost 5 bases and J lost 3 bases. The CDR3 consists of 14 residues. Germline lookup yields CDR1 PRHDT and CDR2 FYEKMQ (reference sequence). In DNA form, the CDR3 reads TGTGCCAGCAGCACCGGGACAGGGGACTACGAGCAGTACTTC. Encoded protein: CASSTGTGDYEQYF.

The CDR3 nucleotides are TGTGCCAGTAGTCCCTGGACAGGGGGCAGCTCCTACGAGCAGTACTTC. Translation: CASSPWTGGSSYEQYF. The rearrangement links TRBV19 to TRBJ2-7, with 11 nucleotides matching TRBD1. CDR3 length: 16 residues. Germline V gene lookup returns CDR1 LNHDA and CDR2 SQIVND (reference sequence). J lost 0 bases, V lost 5 bases, and 6 bases had no gene match.

V usage is TRBV5-4 and J usage is TRBJ2-3, with unresolved D. Germline V gene sequence: CDR1 SGHNT, CDR2 YYREEE (reference sequence). This CDR3 is built from 15 residues. Trimming took 4 bases from V and 1 from J, leaving 13 bases between them. In DNA form, the CDR3 reads TGTGCCAGCAGCCCTCTCACTACCCGCACAGATACGCAGTATTTT. It encodes CASSPLTTRTDTQYF.

The chain combines TRBV7-2 with TRBJ2-5; 7 bases fit TRBD2. The CDR3 has 14 residues. J gave up 0 bases and V 4 bases, and 2 bases lay outside the gene matches. CDR1 and CDR2 (germline): SGHTA, FQGNSA. CDR3 protein: CASSWSGDQETQYF. DNA for the CDR3: TGTGCCAGCAGCTGGAGCGGGGACCAAGAGACCCAGTACTTC.

The chain combines TRBV27 with TRBJ1-1; possibly TRBD1 for D (5 bases). The CDR3 has 14 amino acids. V lost 1 base, J lost 6 bases, and 12 bases lay in between. From germline, CDR1 is MNHEY and CDR2 SMNVEV (reference sequence). CDR3 in amino acids: CASSLYLGVSEAFF. As DNA, the CDR3 is TGTGCCAGCAGTTTATATCTAGGGGTATCTGAAGCTTTCTTT.

This chain joins TRBV19 and TRBJ1-1, with TRBD1 matching over 7 bases. The V gene's germline CDR1 is LNHDA and CDR2 SQIVND (reference sequence). This CDR3 is built from 15 residues. The J segment lost 10 bases and the V segment lost 5 bases, leaving 16 bases of the junction unmatched. DNA for the CDR3: TGTGCCAGTAGTCCCAGAGGACAGGTTCCTCAGGGAGCTTTCTTT. Translation gives CASSPRGQVPQGAFF.

The chain employs TRBV19 and TRBJ1-2; TRBD1 matches at 7 bases. J gave up 4 bases and V 6 bases, and 11 bases lay outside the gene matches. Germline V gives CDR1 LNHDA, CDR2 SQIVND (reference sequence). The CDR3 totals 15 residues. CDR3 DNA: TGTGCCAGTAGCTTCCACAGGGGTTCGGGCTATGGCTACACCTTC. It codes for CASSFHRGSGYGYTF.

This sequence joins TRBV2 and TRBJ1-2; D is unclear. Deletions cut 4 bases from V and 7 bases from J, with 13 bases between. The CDR3 contains 13 residues. CDR1 and CDR2 (germline): SNHLY, FYNNEI. The CDR3 region has the DNA TGTGCCAGCAGTGCCTGGGTTGAGGCTGGCTACACCTTC. This gives the protein CASSAWVEAGYTF.

V and J are TRBV12-5 and TRBJ2-5; 8 bases fit TRBD1. With V trimmed by 3 bases and J by 1 base, 10 bases remained unmatched. The CDR3 covers 17 residues. In germline, CDR1 is LGHNT, CDR2 FRNRAP. The chain's CDR3 is CASGFTTDREVQETQYF. CDR3 bases: TGTGCTAGTGGTTTCACTACGGACAGGGAGGTCCAAGAGACCCAGTACTTC.

The rearrangement uses TRBV5-5 and TRBJ2-1, with a tentative D call TRBD1 (6 bases). V lost 3 bases and J lost 4, with 14 bases in between. Germline V gives CDR1 SGHKS, CDR2 YYEKEE (reference sequence). The CDR3 is made up of 15 amino acids. In DNA, the CDR3 is TGTGCCAGCAGCTCTGAACAGGGTCTTTACAATGAGCAGTTCTTC. Translated, it gives CASSSEQGLYNEQFF.